The 19 T cell receptor beta chains below were found in one sample sequenced in a study of cytomegalovirus exposure and HLA in healthy donors. PCR involved 60 Vbeta and 13 Jbeta primers. Some clones are missing from TCRdb's copy, which holds only in-frame ones; the method was immunoSEQ multiplex PCR. This table holds about 82,000 clones, about 80% found once. Sequencing used PBMCs. Source of these receptors: a man between 50 and 59 years old in good health and CMV-seronegative.

The chain couples TRBV7-9 to TRBJ1-2; D perhaps matches TRBD1 (5 bases). Germline CDR1 and CDR2: SEHNR and FQNEAQ (reference sequence). The CDR3 extends over 17 amino acids. V was cut by 2 bases and J by 5 bases, with 21 bases left in between. In DNA form, the CDR3 reads TGTGCCAGCAGCTTAACGATAGGGGTCTCCTCGCTTTATGGCTACACCTTC. Translated: CASSLTIGVSSLYGYTF.

CDR3 DNA: TGTGCCAGCAGTTACGGTGCTAGCGGGGGTAGAGATACGCAGTATTTT. It translates to CASSYGASGGRDTQYF. V and J are TRBV28 and TRBJ2-3; 10 bases line up with TRBD2. The germline CDR1 and CDR2 sequences are MDHEN and SYDVKM. The V gene end was trimmed by 4 bases and the J gene end by 5 bases; junction bases not matched to a gene: 9. This CDR3 region has 16 residues.

CDR3 bases: TGTGCCAGCAGCTTAGGTAGCGGCCACTCCTACGAGCAGTACTTC. This encodes CASSLGSGHSYEQYF. The chain has TRBV9 and TRBJ2-5, with a possible D match to TRBD2 (6 bases). The DNA matches TRBJ2-7 better at its end, which makes the J call doubtful. This CDR3 is built from 15 residues. Germline CDR1 and CDR2: SGDLS and YYNGEE.

The chain links TRBV5-6 to TRBJ1-1; D call uncertain. V shed 0 bases and J shed 5 bases, with 14 bases lying between them. The CDR3 consists of 15 residues. Germline CDR1 is SGHDT and CDR2 is YYEEEE. CDR3 sequence reads: CASSLEASWRTEAFF. CDR3 DNA: TGTGCCAGCAGCTTGGAAGCCTCGTGGAGGACTGAAGCTTTCTTT.

V is TRBV9 and J is TRBJ1-5; TRBD1 is a possible D gene (6 bases). CDR1 is SGDLS and CDR2 is YYNGEE in the germline V gene. CDR3 length: 16 residues. V gave up 4 bases and J gave up 0 bases, with 14 bases separating them. As DNA, the CDR3 is TGTGCCAGCAGCCTGGGGGGGCCCAATAGCAATCAGCCCCAGCATTTT. As protein: CASSLGGPNSNQPQHF.

This clone occurred a few times. This chain uses TRBV30 with TRBJ1-1, with no clear D. The length of the CDR3 is 17 residues. V gave up 4 bases and J gave up 1 base, with 22 bases separating them. Germline V gene data show CDR1 as GTSNPN and CDR2 as SVGIG (reference sequence). The CDR3 here is CAWTSPGYRRPNTEAFF. In DNA form, the CDR3 reads TGTGCCTGGACCTCCCCAGGCTACCGACGGCCGAACACTGAAGCTTTCTTT. The full variable domain, its missing parts supplied by reference TRBV30 and TRBJ1-1, is SQTIHQWPATLVQPVGSPLSLECTVEGTSNPNLYWYRQAAGRGLQLLFYSVGIGQISSEVPQNLSASRPQDRQFILSSKKLLLSDSGFYLCAWTSPGYRRPNTEAFFGQGTRLTVV.

In this sample, this clone turned up a few times. The same CDR3 is also encoded by other DNA sequences in this sample. J is TRBJ1-5 and V is TRBV18; 9 positions match TRBD1. CDR1 and CDR2 from the germline V gene are KGHSH and LQKENI. This CDR3 spans 15 amino acids. With V trimmed by 1 base and J by 5 bases, 3 bases remained unmatched. In DNA form, the CDR3 reads TGTGCCAGCTCACCACGGACAGGGGCCGATCAGCCCCAGCATTTT. It codes for CASSPRTGADQPQHF.

This chain uses TRBV4-2 with TRBJ2-5, with TRBD2 matching over 14 bases. The germline gives CDR1 LGHNA, CDR2 YNFKEQ. With V trimmed by 4 bases and J by 13 bases, 11 bases remained unmatched. This CDR3 comprises 15 residues. The CDR3 DNA reads as TGTGCCAGCAGCCCGACTCCTGGACTAGCGGGGGGATTGTACTTC. It translates to CASSPTPGLAGGLYF.

The chain has TRBV6-6 and TRBJ1-5; maybe TRBD1 (5 bases). The germline gives CDR1 MNHNY, CDR2 SVGAGI (reference sequence). With 5 bases removed from V and 6 bases from J, the gap between germline ends came to 20 bases. The CDR3 is 16 amino acids. As DNA, the CDR3 is TGTGCCAGCAGTCCCCCCGAGACAGCCTCGGCTCAGCCCCAGCATTTT. As protein: CASSPPETASAQPQHF.

V gene TRBV27 combines with J gene TRBJ2-3; a weak D match, TRBD2 (5 bases). V lost 6 bases to trimming and J lost 5 bases, with 12 bases between them. Germline V lookup: CDR1 MNHEY, CDR2 SMNVEV (reference sequence). The CDR3 is 13 residues long. The CDR3 DNA is TGTGCCAGCAGGACCTCCGGGAAAGATACGCAGTATTTT. Its translation is CASRTSGKDTQYF.

In DNA form, the CDR3 reads TGCGCCAGCAGCTTCCTCTGGCTGGACAGTTATAATTCACCCCTCCACTTT. This translates into CASSFLWLDSYNSPLHF. This chain connects TRBV5-1 to TRBJ1-6; D is perhaps TRBD1 (6 bases). In germline, CDR1 is SGHRS, CDR2 YFSETQ. The CDR3 runs to 17 residues. V lost 2 bases and J lost 4, with 16 bases in between.

A few counts support this clone. A read error may account for a junction end that differs from germline. The chain carries TRBV7-9 and TRBJ1-5; TRBD1 matches at 9 bases. CDR3 size: 14 residues. Germline V lookup: CDR1 SEHNR, CDR2 FQNEAQ (reference sequence). CDR3 nucleotides: TGTTCCAGCAGCTTGGGGACAGGGAATCAGCCCCAGCATTTT. This codes for CSSSLGTGNQPQHF.

This clone occurred once. The rearrangement links TRBV9 to TRBJ2-1, with D possibly matching TRBD1 (6 bases). Germline values: CDR1 SGDLS, CDR2 YYNGEE. With 3 bases removed from V and 8 bases from J, the gap between germline ends came to 15 bases. The CDR3 loop spans 14 amino acids. CDR3 sequence reads: CASSAQGYNDEQFF. The CDR3 DNA is TGTGCCAGCAGCGCACAGGGTTATAACGATGAGCAGTTCTTC.

The CDR3 region is CALPFRSEGCDSNQPQHF. Written as DNA, the CDR3 is TGTGCCCTCCCTTTTCGTTCCGAGGGATGCGATAGCAATCAGCCCCAGCATTTT. The chain is built from TRBV27 and TRBJ1-5; no definite D call. The ends were cut back, 11 bases at V and 0 bases at J, with 26 bases in the middle. Per germline, CDR1 MNHEY and CDR2 SMNVEV (reference sequence). CDR3 length: 18 residues.

J is TRBJ1-6 and V is TRBV12-5, with TRBD1 matching over 10 bases. The germline V gene has CDR1 LGHNT and CDR2 FRNRAP. Trimming cost V 6 bases and J 8 bases; bases outside gene matches: 4. The CDR3 is 14 amino acids. For the CDR3, the DNA is TGTGCTAGTGGCCTGGGACAGGGGTATTCACCCCTCCACTTT. Amino acid sequence: CASGLGQGYSPLHF.

This chain connects TRBV9 to TRBJ2-3, with 7 bases lining up with TRBD2. V lost 3 bases to trimming and J lost 5 bases; unmatched junction nucleotides: 9. Looked up from germline, CDR1 is SGDLS and CDR2 is YYNGEE. The CDR3 contains 15 residues. The CDR3 region has the DNA TGTGCCAGCAGCGCCGGGACTGGGGAGGGAGATACGCAGTATTTT. Amino acid sequence: CASSAGTGEGDTQYF.

This clone was seen a single time. This chain uses TRBV18 with TRBJ2-2, with 8 bases fitting TRBD2. The V segment lost 3 bases and the J segment 1 base; nucleotides outside the gene matches: 4. The CDR3 spans 16 residues. Germline CDR1 reads KGHSH; CDR2 reads LQKENI. Here the CDR3 reads CASSPPGTRNTGELFF. CDR3 DNA sequence: TGTGCCAGCTCACCGCCCGGGACTAGGAACACCGGGGAGCTGTTTTTT. Using reference TRBV18 and TRBJ2-2 for the parts outside the CDR3, the full variable domain is NAGVMQNPRHLVRRRGQEARLRCSPMKGHSHVYWYRQLPEEGLKFMVYLQKENIIDESGMPKERFSAEFPKEGPSILRIQQVVRGDSAAYFCASSPPGTRNTGELFFGEGSRLTVL.

The chain links TRBV30 to TRBJ1-3; perhaps TRBD1 as D (5 bases). Trimming stripped 1 base from V and 0 bases from J, with 13 bases between. The CDR3 consists of 16 residues. CDR1 is GTSNPN, CDR2 SVGIG, per germline (reference sequence). The CDR3: CAWSGSGAISGNTIYF. The CDR3 DNA reads TGTGCCTGGAGTGGCAGTGGGGCTATCTCTGGAAACACCATATATTTT.

The chain uses TRBV7-2 and TRBJ2-5, with 9 bases aligning to TRBD2. Germline CDR1 reads SGHTA; CDR2 reads FQGNSA. This CDR3 is 18 amino acids long. The V gene end was trimmed by 2 bases and the J gene end by 1 base; junction bases not matched to a gene: 11. The CDR3 region is CASSLKAGGPLRQETQYF. The CDR3 nucleotides are TGTGCCAGCAGCTTAAAGGCGGGGGGGCCACTTCGCCAAGAGACCCAGTACTTC.